This entry lists 16 T cell receptor beta chains sequenced from one sample in a study of beta chain features in type 1 diabetes. The authors reverse transcribed all of the isolated RNA, so sequencing captured expressed TCRB transcripts. Profiling relied on immunoSEQ multiplex PCR, and the TCRdb table lists in-frame clones only, not all of them. The sample contains approximately 470,000 clones, 30% of which appear only once. Sequenced sample: naive CD4+ T cells from blood. Receptors were obtained from a man between 18 and 29 years old in good health.

V usage is TRBV9 and J usage is TRBJ2-1; D uncertain. The CDR3 is 16 amino acids. Between the trimmed V and J ends, which lost 4 bases and 2 bases, there was a span of 16 bases. The V gene's germline CDR1 is SGDLS and CDR2 YYNGEE. The CDR3 DNA reads TGTGCCAGCAGCCCCCAAACGCTTTACCCCTACAATGAGCAGTTCTTC. It specifies CASSPQTLYPYNEQFF.

This chain links TRBV7-2 with TRBJ2-1, with TRBD2 matching over 8 bases. The V and J ends lost 5 bases and 8 bases, in that order; junction bases with no gene match: 5. The CDR3 runs to 13 residues. The V gene's germline CDR1 is SGHTA and CDR2 FQGNSA. CDR3 sequence reads: CASSPKTSDEQFF. The CDR3 nucleotides are TGTGCCAGCAGCCCCAAGACTAGCGATGAGCAGTTCTTC.

As for this clone: The same CDR3 arises from other DNA sequences in this sample as well. The chain joins TRBV9 to TRBJ2-7, with TRBD2 matching over 8 bases. Looked up from germline, CDR1 is SGDLS and CDR2 is YYNGEE. Losses at the gene ends were 0 bases for V and 2 bases for J; bases not matched to a gene: 1. CDR3 length: 14 amino acids. The CDR3 is CASSVAGGPYEQYF. DNA of the CDR3: TGTGCCAGCAGCGTAGCGGGGGGGCCCTACGAGCAGTACTTC.

This clone has a handful of counts. The V gene is TRBV30, the J gene TRBJ2-3; D is uncertain. The CDR3 extends over 14 amino acids. Trimming pared 4 bases from V and 2 bases from J, leaving 13 bases between. Germline V lookup: CDR1 GTSNPN, CDR2 SVGIG (reference sequence). CDR3 nucleotides: TGTGCCTGGAAACTCACCTGGGCCACAGATACGCAGTATTTT. Residues: CAWKLTWATDTQYF.

This chain uses TRBV6-5 with TRBJ2-2; 7 positions agree with TRBD2. This CDR3 is 15 amino acids long. Germline V gene data show CDR1 as MNHEY and CDR2 as SVGAGI. J gave up 4 bases and V 7 bases, and 9 bases lay outside the gene matches. CDR3 DNA sequence: TGTGCCAGCAAGAGGGAACTAGCGTCCACCGGGGAGCTGTTTTTT. This translates into CASKRELASTGELFF.

This clone has more than one count but fewer than ten. The chain links TRBV7-2 to TRBJ2-2, with 12 positions matching TRBD2. Trimming took 1 base from V and 5 from J; bases not matched to a gene: 2. This CDR3 spans 16 amino acids. The germline CDR1 and CDR2 sequences are SGHTA and FQGNSA. The CDR3 region is CASSLEGTSGTGELFF. The CDR3 DNA follows: TGTGCCAGCAGCTTAGAAGGGACTAGCGGGACCGGGGAGCTGTTTTTT.

The chain couples TRBV2 to TRBJ2-7; 12 nucleotides line up with TRBD2. V lost 5 bases to trimming and J lost 7 bases; unmatched junction nucleotides: 15. The CDR3 consists of 17 residues. Germline CDR1 and CDR2: SNHLY and FYNNEI. This chain's CDR3 is CASSWGRLAGAPREQYF. The CDR3 region has the DNA TGTGCCAGCAGTTGGGGGAGACTAGCGGGAGCCCCAAGGGAGCAGTACTTC. Full variable domain (missing parts from reference TRBV2 and TRBJ2-7): EPEVTQTPSHQVTQMGQEVILRCVPISNHLYFYWYRQILGQKVEFLVSFYNNEISEKSEIFDDQFSVERPDGSNFTLKIRSTKLEDSAMYFCASSWGRLAGAPREQYFGPGTRLTVT.

The chain carries TRBV6-5 and TRBJ2-3, with 10 positions matching TRBD1. Germline trimming cut 5 bases from V and 4 bases from J; bases unmatched to any gene: 6. From germline, CDR1 is MNHEY and CDR2 SVGAGI. This CDR3 comprises 15 residues. The CDR3 sequence: CASSNTGQGSDTQYF. In nucleotides, the CDR3 is TGTGCCAGCAGTAATACGGGACAGGGGTCAGATACGCAGTATTTT.

The chain uses TRBV9 and TRBJ2-5; D remains unclear. V was pared by 1 base and J by 2 bases, with 9 bases between. The CDR3 length is 14 residues. Per germline, CDR1 SGDLS and CDR2 YYNGEE. The CDR3 bases are TGTGCCAGCAGCGTATCACTTCAACAAGAGACCCAGTACTTC. This sequence encodes CASSVSLQQETQYF.

The chain has TRBV30 and TRBJ2-7; D is unresolved. Germline lookup yields CDR1 GTSNPN and CDR2 SVGIG (reference sequence). V lost 0 bases and J 6 bases, leaving 9 bases between the germline ends. The CDR3 consists of 12 residues. Here the CDR3 reads CAWSVSGGEQYF. CDR3 DNA sequence: TGTGCCTGGAGTGTTTCCGGTGGCGAGCAGTACTTC.

On this clone: The identical CDR3 is also encoded by other nucleotide sequences in the sample. The chain combines TRBV29-1 with TRBJ2-1, with 10 nucleotides matching TRBD2. The CDR3 is 15 residues long. Germline trimming cut 6 bases from V and 3 bases from J; bases unmatched to any gene: 8. In germline, CDR1 is SQVTM, CDR2 ANQGSEA. CDR3 sequence: CSVDAGTSVYNEQFF. CDR3 nucleotide sequence: TGCAGCGTGGACGCCGGGACTAGCGTCTACAATGAGCAGTTCTTC.

This clone was counted only a few times. The rearrangement joins TRBV29-1 to TRBJ2-1; 12 nucleotides align to TRBD1. V was clipped by 5 bases and J by 2 bases; unmatched bases: 4. CDR1 is SQVTM, CDR2 ANQGSEA, per germline. CDR3 length: 15 amino acids. Written as DNA, the CDR3 is TGCAGCGTTCTGGGACAGGGGGCTACCTACAATGAGCAGTTCTTC. This translates into CSVLGQGATYNEQFF.

The chain uses TRBV20-1 and TRBJ2-3; D may be TRBD2 (5 bases). Germline CDR1 reads DFQATT; CDR2 reads SNEGSKA (reference sequence). V was trimmed by 2 bases and J by 8 bases, leaving 8 bases between them. The CDR3 sequence is 11 residues long. The CDR3 sequence: CSARRESTQYF. CDR3 sequence (DNA): TGCAGTGCTAGACGGGAAAGTACGCAGTATTTT.

The table lists this clone with a few counts. Distinct nucleotide sequences in the sample also encode this CDR3. The V gene is TRBV30, the J gene TRBJ2-3; no reliable D call. This CDR3 is 12 amino acids long. Per the germline V gene, CDR1 is GTSNPN and CDR2 is SVGIG (reference sequence). The V gene lost 2 bases and the J gene lost 2 bases, with 5 bases spanning the gap. The CDR3 sequence: CAWSPPTDTQYF. The CDR3 DNA follows: TGTGCCTGGAGTCCACCCACAGATACGCAGTATTTT.

The chain employs TRBV25-1 and TRBJ2-3, with 9 bases lining up with TRBD1. CDR1 MGHDK and CDR2 SYGVNS come from the germline V gene. The CDR3 is made up of 18 amino acids. V dropped 0 bases and J dropped 0; count of bases not matched to a gene: 7. The CDR3 coding sequence is TGTGCCAGCAGTGAATATACAGGGGGACAGGGCAGCACAGATACGCAGTATTTT. This translates into CASSEYTGGQGSTDTQYF. Full variable domain (remainder filled in from reference TRBV25-1 and TRBJ2-3): EADIYQTPRYLVIGTGKKITLECSQTMGHDKMYWYQQDPGMELHLIHYSYGVNSTEKGDLSSESTVSRIRTEHFPLTLESARPSHTSQYLCASSEYTGGQGSTDTQYFGPGTRLTVL.

This chain uses TRBV4-2 with TRBJ1-5, with a possible D match to TRBD1 (5 bases). CDR3 length: 13 residues. From germline, CDR1 is LGHNA and CDR2 YNFKEQ. Trimming cost V 3 bases and J 6 bases, with 9 bases left between them. The CDR3 is CASSQLGVQPQHF. The CDR3 coding sequence is TGTGCCAGCAGCCAGTTAGGGGTTCAGCCCCAGCATTTT.